This T cell receptor (beta chain) was documented in a study of pediatric ulcerative colitis. Study context: Under 10 patients showed pancolitis and two showed left-sided colitis.

CDR1 is SGHRS, CDR2 YFSETQ, per germline. The CDR3 totals 14 residues. V was clipped by 5 bases and J by 5 bases, with 16 bases between them. Findings of the study overall: A couple of rectal clonotypes were found only in ulcerative colitis patients, all of them.

With regard to this clone: What it binds is unknown.

The rectum was sampled with one to two pinch biopsies at colonoscopy. This table comes from immunoSEQ multiplex PCR, and its TCRdb copy is limited to in-frame clones, with some not included. Found here are roughly 17,000 clones, less than 80% of them singletons; the top ten hold 3.4%. This TCR derives from a girl aged 5-17 years with moderate ulcerative colitis. The sample was gut tissue. The chain joins TRBV5-1 to TRBJ2-5, with D perhaps TRBD1 or TRBD2 (6 bases each). For the CDR3, the DNA is TGCGCCAGCAGGACCGGGGGCTATGGGGAGACCCAGTACTTC. It is translated as CASRTGGYGETQYF.